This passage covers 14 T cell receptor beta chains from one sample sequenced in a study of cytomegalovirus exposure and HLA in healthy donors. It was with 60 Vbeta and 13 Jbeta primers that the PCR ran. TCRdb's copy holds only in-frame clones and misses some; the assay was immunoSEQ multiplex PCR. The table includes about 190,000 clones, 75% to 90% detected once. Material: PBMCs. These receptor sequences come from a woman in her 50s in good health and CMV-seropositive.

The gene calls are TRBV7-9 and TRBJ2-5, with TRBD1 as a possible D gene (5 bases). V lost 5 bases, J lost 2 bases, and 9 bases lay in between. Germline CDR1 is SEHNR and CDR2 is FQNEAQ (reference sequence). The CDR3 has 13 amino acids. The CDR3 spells CASSARQQETQYF. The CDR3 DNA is TGTGCCAGCAGCGCCCGACAGCAAGAGACCCAGTACTTC.

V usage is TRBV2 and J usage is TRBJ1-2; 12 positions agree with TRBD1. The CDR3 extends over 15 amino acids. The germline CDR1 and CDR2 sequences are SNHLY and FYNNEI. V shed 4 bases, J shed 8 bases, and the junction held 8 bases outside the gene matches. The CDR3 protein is CASSVLGQGAEGYTF. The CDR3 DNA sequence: TGTGCCAGCAGTGTACTGGGACAGGGGGCGGAAGGCTACACCTTC.

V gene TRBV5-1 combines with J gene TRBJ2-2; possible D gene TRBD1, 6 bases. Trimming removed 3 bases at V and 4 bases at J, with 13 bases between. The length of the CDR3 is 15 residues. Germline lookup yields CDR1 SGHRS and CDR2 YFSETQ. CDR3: CASSYSGTFTGELFF. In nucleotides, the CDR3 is TGCGCCAGCAGCTACTCCGGGACATTCACCGGGGAGCTGTTTTTT.

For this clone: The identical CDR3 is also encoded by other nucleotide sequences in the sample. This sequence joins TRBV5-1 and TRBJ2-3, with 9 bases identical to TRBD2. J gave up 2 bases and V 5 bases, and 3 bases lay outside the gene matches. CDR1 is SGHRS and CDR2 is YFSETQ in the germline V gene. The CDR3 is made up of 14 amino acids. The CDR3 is CASSLAGDTDTQYF. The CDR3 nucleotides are TGCGCCAGCAGTTTAGCGGGGGACACAGATACGCAGTATTTT.

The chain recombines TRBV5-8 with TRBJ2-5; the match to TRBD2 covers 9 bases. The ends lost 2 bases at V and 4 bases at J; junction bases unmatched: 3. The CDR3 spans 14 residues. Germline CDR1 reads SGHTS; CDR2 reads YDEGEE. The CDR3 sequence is CASSLAGGRETQYF. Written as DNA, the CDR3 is TGTGCCAGCAGCTTAGCGGGGGGAAGAGAGACCCAGTACTTC.

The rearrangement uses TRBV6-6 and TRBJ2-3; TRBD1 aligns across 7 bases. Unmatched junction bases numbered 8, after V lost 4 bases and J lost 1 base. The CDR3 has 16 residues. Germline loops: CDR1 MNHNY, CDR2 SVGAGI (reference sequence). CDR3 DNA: TGTGCCAGCAGTTCTTCCAGGGGGACCCGCACAGATACGCAGTATTTT. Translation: CASSSSRGTRTDTQYF.

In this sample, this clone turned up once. The CDR3 loop is CAGGGGYEQYF. For the CDR3, the DNA is TGTGCCGGGGGGGGTGGGTACGAGCAGTACTTC. This sequence joins TRBV30 and TRBJ2-7; 7 nucleotides match TRBD2. This CDR3 contains 11 residues. The germline V gene has CDR1 GTSNPN and CDR2 SVGIG (reference sequence). Losses at the gene ends were 8 bases for V and 4 bases for J; bases not matched to a gene: 5. Complete variable domain (other parts from reference TRBV30 and TRBJ2-7): SQTIHQWPATLVQPVGSPLSLECTVEGTSNPNLYWYRQAAGRGLQLLFYSVGIGQISSEVPQNLSASRPQDRQFILSSKKLLLSDSGFYLCAGGGGYEQYFGPGTRLTVT.

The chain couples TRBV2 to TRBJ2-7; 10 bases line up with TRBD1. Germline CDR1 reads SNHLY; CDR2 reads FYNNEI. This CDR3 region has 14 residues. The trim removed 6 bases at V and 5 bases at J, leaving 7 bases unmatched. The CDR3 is CASRVGQGVDEQYF. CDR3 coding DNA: TGTGCCAGCAGGGTTGGACAGGGGGTGGACGAGCAGTACTTC.

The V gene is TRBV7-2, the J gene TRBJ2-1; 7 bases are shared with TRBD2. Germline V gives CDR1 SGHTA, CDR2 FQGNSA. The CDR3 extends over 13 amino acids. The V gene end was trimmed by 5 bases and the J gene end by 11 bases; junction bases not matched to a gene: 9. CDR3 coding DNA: TGTGCCAGCAGCCCCCGGGGGGTTCTTAAGCAGTTCTTC. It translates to CASSPRGVLKQFF.

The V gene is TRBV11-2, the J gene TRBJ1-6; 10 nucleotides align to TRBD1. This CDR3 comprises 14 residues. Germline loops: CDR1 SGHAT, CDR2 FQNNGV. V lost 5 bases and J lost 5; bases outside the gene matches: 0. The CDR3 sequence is CASSGTGDNSPLHF. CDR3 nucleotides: TGTGCCAGCAGCGGGACAGGGGATAATTCACCCCTCCACTTT.

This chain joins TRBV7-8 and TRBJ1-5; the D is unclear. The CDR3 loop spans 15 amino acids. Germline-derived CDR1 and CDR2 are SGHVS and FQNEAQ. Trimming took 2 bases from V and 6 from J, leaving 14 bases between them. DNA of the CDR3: TGTGCCAGCAGCTTATTGGCGAGTGGAGGTCAGCCCCAGCATTTT. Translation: CASSLLASGGQPQHF.

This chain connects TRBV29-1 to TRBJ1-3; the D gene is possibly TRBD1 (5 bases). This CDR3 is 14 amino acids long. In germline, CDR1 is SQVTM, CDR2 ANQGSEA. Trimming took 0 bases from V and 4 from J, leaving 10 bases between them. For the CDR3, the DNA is TGCAGCGTTGAAGAAGGCAGGGAAGGAAACACCATATATTTT. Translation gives CSVEEGREGNTIYF.

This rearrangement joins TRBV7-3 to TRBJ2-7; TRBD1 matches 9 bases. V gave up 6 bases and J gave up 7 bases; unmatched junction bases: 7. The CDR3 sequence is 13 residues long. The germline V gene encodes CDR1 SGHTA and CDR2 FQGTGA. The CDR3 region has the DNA TGTGCCAGCAGTTCTACAGGGGGCGGGGAGCAGTACTTC. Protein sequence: CASSSTGGGEQYF. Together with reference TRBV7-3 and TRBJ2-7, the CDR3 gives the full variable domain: GAGVSQTPSNKVTEKGKYVELRCDPISGHTALYWYRQSLGQGPEFLIYFQGTGAADDSGLPNDRFFAVRPEGSVSTLKIQRTERGDSAVYLCASSSTGGGEQYFGPGTRLTVT.

CDR3 DNA: TGTGCCAGCAGCCTAACGACAGCCACAGATACGCAGTATTTT. This codes for CASSLTTATDTQYF. The chain uses TRBV7-9 and TRBJ2-3; perhaps TRBD1 as D (5 bases). This CDR3 comprises 14 residues. Germline values: CDR1 SEHNR, CDR2 FQNEAQ (reference sequence). V lost 5 bases, J lost 2 bases, and 11 bases lay in between.